Presented here are 31 T cell receptor beta chains from one specimen sequenced in a study of T cell changes during pregnancy in multiple sclerosis. Repertoires were generated with immunoSEQ multiplex PCR, while TCRdb's copy carries only in-frame clones and drops some. The sample holds about 46,000 clones, about 90% seen once. This sample comprised CD8+ T cells from peripheral blood mononuclear cells, obtained after pregnancy. These receptor sequences come from a female donor with multiple sclerosis, enrolled in a pregnancy study.

This clone was picked up one time. The DNA of the CDR3 is TGTGCCAGCAGCCCGGACAGGGGTCCCGCCTCTGGGGCCAACGTCCTGACTTTC. Protein sequence: CASSPDRGPASGANVLTF. The chain is built from TRBV11-3 and TRBJ2-6, with 9 bases aligning to TRBD1. CDR3 size: 18 residues. V dropped 5 bases and J dropped 0; count of bases not matched to a gene: 8. CDR1 is SGHNT, CDR2 YENEEA, per germline.

The rearrangement joins TRBV10-3 to TRBJ2-1; D gene unclear. Per the germline V gene, CDR1 is ENHRY and CDR2 is SYGVKD. The CDR3 extends over 15 amino acids. Deletions cut 2 bases from V and 2 bases from J, with 10 bases between. The CDR3 DNA is TGTGCCATCAGTGAGAGTCGGTCGGCCTACAATGAGCAGTTCTTC. Residues: CAISESRSAYNEQFF.

The chain has TRBV5-6 and TRBJ2-2; TRBD2 matches 11 bases. CDR3 length: 16 residues. V lost 4 bases, J lost 2 bases, and 4 bases stayed unmatched. The germline CDR1 and CDR2 sequences are SGHDT and YYEEEE. CDR3 in DNA: TGTGCCAGCAGCCTAGGACTAGCGGGTAACACCGGGGAGCTGTTTTTT. It codes for CASSLGLAGNTGELFF.

The chain combines TRBV7-9 with TRBJ2-7; maybe TRBD2 (6 bases). Between the trimmed V and J ends, which lost 5 bases and 7 bases, there was a span of 12 bases. The germline V gene has CDR1 SEHNR and CDR2 FQNEAQ (reference sequence). This CDR3 has 12 amino acids. The CDR3 DNA reads TGTGCCAGCAGCAATGGGGGGATTGAGCAGTACTTC. This sequence encodes CASSNGGIEQYF.

V is TRBV7-9 and J is TRBJ2-7, with TRBD2 matching 13 bases. The trim removed 0 bases at V and 5 bases at J, leaving 4 bases unmatched. Looked up from germline, CDR1 is SEHNR and CDR2 is FQNEAQ (reference sequence). The CDR3 totals 16 residues. Written as DNA, the CDR3 is TGTGCCAGCAGCTTAGCGGGACTAGCGGGGCGGGACGAGCAGTACTTC. Translation: CASSLAGLAGRDEQYF.

CDR3 protein: CASSFRTDNSPLHF. The CDR3 region has the DNA TGTGCCAGCAGTTTTAGGACAGATAATTCACCCCTCCACTTT. The chain links TRBV9 to TRBJ1-6, with D possibly matching TRBD1 (6 bases). V was shortened by 5 bases and J by 5 bases, with 11 bases between the two germline ends. From germline, CDR1 is SGDLS and CDR2 YYNGEE. This CDR3 region has 14 residues. Variable domain in full (rest from reference TRBV9 and TRBJ1-6): DSGVTQTPKHLITATGQRVTLRCSPRSGDLSVYWYQQSLDQGLQFLIQYYNGEERAKGNILERFSAQQFPDLHSELNLSSLELGDSALYFCASSFRTDNSPLHFGNGTRLTVT.

The chain is built from TRBV5-6 and TRBJ2-1, with TRBD2 identical over 8 bases. V lost 2 bases, J lost 6 bases, and 4 bases stayed unmatched. The CDR3 runs to 14 residues. CDR1 and CDR2 (germline): SGHDT, YYEEEE. The CDR3 DNA follows: TGTGCCAGCAGCTTTCTACTAGCGGCCAATGAGCAGTTCTTC. This codes for CASSFLLAANEQFF.

The CDR3, as DNA: TGTGCCAGCAGCCCAGCGGGACTAGCGGGCGGGGAGCTGTTTTTT. Translating it yields CASSPAGLAGGELFF. The chain links TRBV21-1 to TRBJ2-2; the DNA was not used to check the table's D call, TRBD2. TRBV21-1 is a pseudogene locus. CDR3 length: 15 amino acids.

This clone was seen a few times. The genes are TRBV27 and TRBJ1-2; D unclear. Trimming took off 2 bases at V and 5 bases at J, with 15 bases between the two ends. This CDR3 spans 15 amino acids. The germline gives CDR1 MNHEY, CDR2 SMNVEV (reference sequence). Here the CDR3 reads CASSLASAIDYGYTF. Written as DNA, the CDR3 is TGTGCCAGCAGTTTAGCCTCAGCGATCGATTATGGCTACACCTTC.

The chain combines TRBV6-5 with TRBJ2-1, with a weak D call TRBD1 (5 bases). Germline CDR1 MNHEY, CDR2 SVGAGI. This CDR3 has 11 amino acids. Trimming took 8 bases from V and 8 from J, leaving 10 bases between them. The DNA of the CDR3 is TGTGCCAGCCTGAAAGGGGATGAGCAGTTCTTC. As protein: CASLKGDEQFF.

The chain carries TRBV27 and TRBJ1-2; D may be TRBD1 (5 bases). The CDR3 has 14 residues. Trimming took 3 bases from V and 7 from J, leaving 15 bases between them. Germline loops: CDR1 MNHEY, CDR2 SMNVEV (reference sequence). CDR3 sequence reads: CASSFHDSNSGYTF. As DNA, the CDR3 is TGTGCCAGCAGTTTTCATGACAGCAATAGTGGCTACACCTTC.

In the case of this clone: The same CDR3 can be traced to other DNA sequences in this sample. V usage is TRBV29-1 and J usage is TRBJ2-7; weak D call: TRBD2 (5 bases). CDR1 is SQVTM and CDR2 is ANQGSEA in the germline V gene. Trimming stripped 0 bases from V and 3 bases from J, with 6 bases between. This CDR3 is 12 amino acids long. The CDR3 nucleotides are TGCAGCGTTGAAGAGAGGGACTACGAGCAGTACTTC. This sequence encodes CSVEERDYEQYF.

This chain's CDR3 is CASRTGPLYGYTF. The DNA for the CDR3 is TGTGCCAGTCGGACAGGGCCCCTCTATGGCTACACCTTC. This chain links TRBV19 with TRBJ1-2; 8 bases align to TRBD1. Germline assignment: CDR1 LNHDA and CDR2 SQIVND (reference sequence). The trim removed 8 bases at V and 4 bases at J, leaving 6 bases unmatched. The CDR3 spans 13 residues.

V gene TRBV19 combines with J gene TRBJ1-1, with a weak D call TRBD1 (5 bases). V lost 5 bases and J lost 4, with 14 bases in between. This CDR3 contains 14 residues. The germline gives CDR1 LNHDA, CDR2 SQIVND (reference sequence). The CDR3 region has the DNA TGTGCCAGTAGTGACCCCGGGGGACGCACTGAAGCTTTCTTT. This encodes CASSDPGGRTEAFF.

The rearrangement links TRBV7-9 to TRBJ2-4, with 8 bases identical to TRBD1. V gave up 5 bases and J gave up 6 bases; unmatched junction bases: 9. Germline V gene sequence: CDR1 SEHNR, CDR2 FQNEAQ (reference sequence). The CDR3 spans 15 residues. The DNA of the CDR3 is TGTGCCAGCAGCGCCCGACAGGGGCTGGGAAACATTCAGTACTTC. Translation: CASSARQGLGNIQYF.

The chain combines TRBV5-5 with TRBJ1-3; no definite D call. V lost 0 bases to trimming and J lost 4 bases, with 11 bases between them. Looked up from germline, CDR1 is SGHKS and CDR2 is YYEKEE (reference sequence). The CDR3 has 15 residues. CDR3 in amino acids: CASSLAGSGGNTIYF. CDR3 DNA sequence: TGTGCCAGCAGCTTGGCGGGGTCGGGGGGAAACACCATATATTTT.

The CDR3 DNA is TGTGCCAGCAGCTTAGCGGGTAGGGGTAGCACTGAAGCTTTCTTT. It codes for CASSLAGRGSTEAFF. The chain links TRBV7-6 to TRBJ1-1, with D maybe TRBD1 (5 bases). The germline V gene encodes CDR1 SGHVS and CDR2 FNYEAQ. The V gene lost 0 bases and the J gene lost 4 bases, with 12 bases spanning the gap. The CDR3 totals 15 residues.

The DNA of the CDR3 is TGTGCCAGCAGTTTACCCCTATCATACAATGAGCAGTTCTTC. As protein: CASSLPLSYNEQFF. The gene calls are TRBV28 and TRBJ2-1; D is ambiguous. The CDR3 runs to 14 residues. Between the trimmed V and J ends, which lost 2 bases and 4 bases, there was a span of 9 bases. Germline V gene sequence: CDR1 MDHEN, CDR2 SYDVKM.

The gene calls are TRBV7-9 and TRBJ1-5, with D uncertain. V lost 1 base, J lost 6 bases, and 7 bases lay in between. CDR1 and CDR2 from the germline V gene are SEHNR and FQNEAQ (reference sequence). There are 13 residues in the CDR3. The DNA for the CDR3 is TGTGCCAGCAGCTTAGGGGCGGGTCAGCCCCAGCATTTT. Its translation is CASSLGAGQPQHF.

This clone was seen just once. This chain connects TRBV9 to TRBJ1-2; D is undetermined. This CDR3 has 14 residues. V was pared by 3 bases and J by 4 bases, with 13 bases between. Germline CDR1 SGDLS, CDR2 YYNGEE. CDR3 DNA: TGTGCCAGCAGCGCCGACTTAGGCTTCTATGGCTACACCTTC. It codes for CASSADLGFYGYTF.

This sequence joins TRBV14 and TRBJ2-3, with 8 bases identical to TRBD2. The CDR3 runs 18 residues. Per germline, CDR1 SGHDN and CDR2 FVKESK. V was clipped by 0 bases and J by 3 bases; unmatched bases: 11. The CDR3 protein is CASSQDPWGLGATDTQYF. In DNA, the CDR3 is TGTGCCAGCAGCCAAGACCCCTGGGGACTAGGGGCAACAGATACGCAGTATTTT.

The chain links TRBV30 to TRBJ1-1, with D tentatively TRBD1 (6 bases). The germline V gene has CDR1 GTSNPN and CDR2 SVGIG (reference sequence). V was pared by 0 bases and J by 1 base, with 9 bases between. The CDR3 has 14 amino acids. CDR3 in amino acids: CAWSVGTKNTEAFF. The CDR3 nucleotides are TGTGCCTGGAGTGTGGGGACAAAGAACACTGAAGCTTTCTTT.

This chain links TRBV19 with TRBJ2-7; maybe TRBD1 (5 bases). CDR1 LNHDA and CDR2 SQIVND come from the germline V gene (reference sequence). With 3 bases removed from V and 3 bases from J, the gap between germline ends came to 15 bases. This CDR3 spans 15 amino acids. CDR3 region: CASSITSRVVYEQYF. The CDR3 DNA is TGTGCCAGTAGTATCACGAGCAGGGTGGTCTACGAGCAGTACTTC.

CDR3 DNA: TGTGCCAGCAGCGTACTACCCGCTGAAGCTTTCTTT. It encodes CASSVLPAEAFF. The chain has TRBV7-2 and TRBJ1-1; D unresolved. V shed 5 bases and J shed 6 bases, with 10 bases lying between them. CDR1 is SGHTA, CDR2 FQGNSA, per germline. There are 12 residues in the CDR3.

The chain links TRBV5-4 to TRBJ1-1; 8 bases are a match to TRBD1. The V segment lost 6 bases and the J segment 6 bases; nucleotides outside the gene matches: 10. Per the germline V gene, CDR1 is SGHNT and CDR2 is YYREEE (reference sequence). The CDR3 covers 14 residues. The CDR3 is CASTVPGGRSEAFF. DNA of the CDR3: TGTGCCAGCACCGTCCCAGGGGGCAGATCTGAAGCTTTCTTT. Drawing the rest from reference TRBV5-4 and TRBJ1-1, the complete variable domain is ETGVTQSPTHLIKTRGQQVTLRCSSQSGHNTVSWYQQALGQGPQFIFQYYREEENGRGNFPPRFSGLQFPNYSSELNVNALELDDSALYLCASTVPGGRSEAFFGQGTRLTVV.

The chain combines TRBV5-5 with TRBJ1-2; a possible D gene is TRBD1 (5 bases). Deletions cut 6 bases from V and 4 bases from J, with 22 bases between. Germline lookup yields CDR1 SGHKS and CDR2 YYEKEE (reference sequence). This CDR3 spans 16 amino acids. CDR3 DNA: TGTGCCAGCACCAGTGTCCAGGGCCTAAAGAGCTATGGCTACACCTTC. It encodes CASTSVQGLKSYGYTF.

The CDR3 DNA sequence: TGTGCCATCAGCCCCGGACTAGCGGGATTTAATGAGCAGTTCTTC. Translation gives CAISPGLAGFNEQFF. This chain connects TRBV10-3 to TRBJ2-1, with 12 bases identical to TRBD2. The CDR3 totals 15 residues. The junction had 7 bases not matched to a gene; V was cut back by 6 bases and J by 7 bases. Germline-derived CDR1 and CDR2 are ENHRY and SYGVKD.

The rearrangement uses TRBV19 and TRBJ1-2, with a possible D match to TRBD1 (6 bases). The V gene lost 3 bases and the J gene lost 4 bases, with 15 bases spanning the gap. There are 15 residues in the CDR3. Per germline, CDR1 LNHDA and CDR2 SQIVND (reference sequence). CDR3 protein: CASSMGARGIYGYTF. The CDR3, as DNA: TGTGCCAGTAGTATGGGGGCCAGGGGTATCTATGGCTACACCTTC. Looking up the rest from reference TRBV19 and TRBJ1-2 gives the full variable domain: DGGITQSPKYLFRKEGQNVTLSCEQNLNHDAMYWYRQDPGQGLRLIYYSQIVNDFQKGDIAEGYSVSREKKESFPLTVTSAQKNPTAFYLCASSMGARGIYGYTFGSGTRLTVV.

This clone appeared a single time. The CDR3 is CASSPDRDHYEQYF. The CDR3 bases are TGTGCCAGCAGCCCCGACAGGGACCACTACGAGCAGTACTTC. This sequence joins TRBV14 and TRBJ2-7; 7 bases fit TRBD1. The CDR3 has 14 residues. The V and J ends lost 4 bases and 3 bases, in that order; junction bases with no gene match: 6. Germline V gene sequence: CDR1 SGHDN, CDR2 FVKESK. The full variable domain, in which reference TRBV14 and TRBJ2-7 provide the parts outside the CDR3, is EAGVTQFPSHSVIEKGQTVTLRCDPISGHDNLYWYRRVMGKEIKFLLHFVKESKQDESGMPNNRFLAERTGGTYSTLKVQPAELEDSGVYFCASSPDRDHYEQYFGPGTRLTVT.

This sequence joins TRBV6-4 and TRBJ1-5; tentative D call: TRBD1 (6 bases). Trimming removed 3 bases from V and 7 bases from J, with 13 bases in between. Germline CDR1 is MRHNA and CDR2 is SNTAGT. There are 14 residues in the CDR3. CDR3 nucleotides: TGTGCCAGCAGTGAGGGGGGGCGCGGACAGCCCCAGCATTTT. Its translation: CASSEGGRGQPQHF.

This chain links TRBV7-9 with TRBJ2-7, with TRBD1 as a possible D gene (6 bases). V was pared by 7 bases and J by 4 bases, with 8 bases between. The CDR3 runs 11 residues. Looked up from germline, CDR1 is SEHNR and CDR2 is FQNEAQ (reference sequence). The CDR3 is CASMDSYEQYF. The DNA of the CDR3 is TGTGCCAGCATGGACAGTTACGAGCAGTACTTC.